Shown below are 22 T cell receptor beta chains from a single sample sequenced in a study of human thymus T cells. Using immunoSEQ multiplex PCR, the repertoire was profiled, and TCRdb retains in-frame clones only, with some absent. This sample carries 40,000 to 45,000 clones, 90% to 95% of them seen once, and the ten largest clones take 0.095% to 0.15%. Source material: blood. These receptors all come from a boy under two years old with a congenital heart defect but otherwise immunologically healthy.

The rearrangement uses TRBV4-3 and TRBJ2-4; 10 nucleotides match TRBD2. Looked up from germline, CDR1 is LGHNA and CDR2 is YSLEER. V shed 1 base and J 6 bases; nucleotides not matched to a gene: 6. This CDR3 spans 16 amino acids. The CDR3, as DNA: TGCGCCAGCAGCCAAGGTAGCGGGGGGTCACGAAACATTCAGTACTTC. Protein: CASSQGSGGSRNIQYF.

This clone turned up a few times. The chain links TRBV7-9 to TRBJ1-2; tentative D call: TRBD1 (5 bases). Germline assignment: CDR1 SEHNR and CDR2 FQNEAQ (reference sequence). Trimming stripped 1 base from V and 1 base from J, with 7 bases between. The CDR3 length is 14 residues. The CDR3 region is CASSLEGLNYGYTF. CDR3 DNA sequence: TGTGCCAGCAGCTTAGAGGGACTTAACTATGGCTACACCTTC.

In nucleotides, the CDR3 is TGTGCCAGCACCGGGCGTGACAGAAACGGGGAAAAGACTTTCTTT. This translates into CASTGRDRNGEKTFF. The chain recombines TRBV28 with TRBJ1-1; a weak D match, TRBD1 (5 bases). Trimming pared 7 bases from V and 12 bases from J, leaving 27 bases between. Germline CDR1 is MDHEN and CDR2 is SYDVKM. There are 15 residues in the CDR3.

This clone was detected once. The chain recombines TRBV4-3 with TRBJ2-3, with a tentative D call TRBD1 (6 bases). Trimming removed 0 bases from V and 0 bases from J, with 13 bases in between. Germline CDR1 is LGHNA and CDR2 is YSLEER. CDR3 length: 17 residues. This chain's CDR3 is CASSQDGGVASTDTQYF. In nucleotides, the CDR3 is TGCGCCAGCAGCCAAGATGGGGGCGTAGCTAGCACAGATACGCAGTATTTT.

The rearrangement links TRBV10-2 to TRBJ2-7, with D possibly matching TRBD1 (6 bases). The CDR3 sequence is 12 residues long. The germline gives CDR1 WSHSY, CDR2 SAAADI. V was pared by 5 bases and J by 4 bases, with 9 bases between. CDR3 loop: CASSLTGYEQYF. In nucleotides, the CDR3 is TGCGCCAGCAGTCTCACAGGGTACGAGCAGTACTTC.

The rearrangement links TRBV10-3 to TRBJ2-7; 7 bases agree with TRBD1. Unmatched junction bases numbered 8, after V lost 7 bases and J lost 2 bases. The germline CDR1 and CDR2 sequences are ENHRY and SYGVKD. This CDR3 has 14 amino acids. This CDR3 reads CAIMETDRAYEQYF. Here the CDR3 DNA reads TGTGCCATCATGGAGACCGACAGGGCCTACGAGCAGTACTTC.

The chain joins TRBV5-1 to TRBJ1-2; the match to TRBD1 covers 8 bases. There are 14 residues in the CDR3. V was pared by 4 bases and J by 6 bases, with 8 bases of the junction left unmatched. Germline V gene lookup returns CDR1 SGHRS and CDR2 YFSETQ. The CDR3 DNA follows: TGCGCCAGCAGCCTTGACAGGGGAGTCGATGGCTACACCTTC. Its translation: CASSLDRGVDGYTF.

This chain uses TRBV6-1 with TRBJ1-2; TRBD1 might be the D (5 bases). Trimming took 4 bases from V and 8 from J, leaving 14 bases between them. The germline V gene encodes CDR1 MNHNS and CDR2 SASEGT. The CDR3 has 13 amino acids. The CDR3 is CASSVLVREGYTF. The CDR3 DNA is TGTGCCAGCAGTGTATTAGTCAGGGAGGGCTACACCTTC.

The chain recombines TRBV30 with TRBJ2-1, with D unclear. The V gene's germline CDR1 is GTSNPN and CDR2 SVGIG (reference sequence). CDR3 size: 10 residues. The germline V and J ends were trimmed by 1 base and 8 bases, with 3 bases remaining between them. CDR3 nucleotide sequence: TGTGCCTGGAGTGGGTATGAGCAGTTCTTC. Protein product: CAWSGYEQFF.

The gene calls are TRBV10-2 and TRBJ1-5; 7 bases align to TRBD1. Germline trimming cut 5 bases from V and 1 base from J; bases unmatched to any gene: 5. Germline V gives CDR1 WSHSY, CDR2 SAAADI. This CDR3 has 15 amino acids. CDR3 sequence (DNA): TGCGCCAGCAGTAAAGGGGGCGGAAGCAATCAGCCCCAGCATTTT. Encoded protein: CASSKGGGSNQPQHF.

This chain uses TRBV5-6 with TRBJ2-5, with 8 bases fitting TRBD2. The junction had 4 bases not matched to a gene; V was cut back by 5 bases and J by 4 bases. The CDR3 extends over 13 amino acids. Germline CDR1 is SGHDT and CDR2 is YYEEEE. CDR3 amino acids: CASSGSGAETQYF. In DNA, the CDR3 is TGTGCCAGCAGTGGTAGCGGGGCAGAGACCCAGTACTTC.

The chain recombines TRBV27 with TRBJ2-3; D unclear. Germline CDR1 is MNHEY and CDR2 is SMNVEV (reference sequence). The CDR3 runs to 14 residues. Trimming pared 5 bases from V and 2 bases from J, leaving 11 bases between. The CDR3 spells CASSLKPTTDTQYF. The CDR3 coding sequence is TGTGCCAGCAGTCTCAAACCAACCACAGATACGCAGTATTTT.

This clone was detected once. This rearrangement joins TRBV5-1 to TRBJ1-2; a possible D gene is TRBD1 (6 bases). Between the trimmed V and J ends, which lost 0 bases and 7 bases, there was a span of 10 bases. Germline CDR1 and CDR2: SGHRS and YFSETQ. There are 13 residues in the CDR3. The DNA of the CDR3 is TGCGCCAGCAGCTTGGACAGGGTGGGTGGCTACACCTTC. It specifies CASSLDRVGGYTF.

The genes are TRBV11-2 and TRBJ1-1; D is perhaps TRBD1 (5 bases). Trimming took off 8 bases at V and 5 bases at J, with 21 bases between the two ends. Germline loops: CDR1 SGHAT, CDR2 FQNNGV. This CDR3 has 15 residues. The CDR3 coding sequence is TGTGCCAGCTCCAGTCGGGGGATTTTCAGGACTGAAGCTTTCTTT. It specifies CASSSRGIFRTEAFF.

The J gene is TRBJ1-1, the V gene TRBV7-8; D is uncertain. Per the germline V gene, CDR1 is SGHVS and CDR2 is FQNEAQ. The V end was cut by 0 bases, the J end by 1 base, with 3 bases between. The length of the CDR3 is 13 residues. CDR3 in DNA: TGTGCCAGCAGCTTAGCGCAGAACACTGAAGCTTTCTTT. This translates into CASSLAQNTEAFF.

V usage is TRBV28 and J usage is TRBJ2-1; TRBD2 agrees at 10 bases. Germline CDR1 is MDHEN and CDR2 is SYDVKM. The CDR3 sequence is 16 residues long. The V gene end was trimmed by 6 bases and the J gene end by 7 bases; junction bases not matched to a gene: 12. Here the CDR3 reads CASRIPSGGARNEQFF. In DNA, the CDR3 is TGTGCCAGCAGGATCCCAAGCGGGGGGGCCAGGAATGAGCAGTTCTTC.

This chain links TRBV9 with TRBJ2-1, with TRBD2 matching 11 bases. Germline CDR1 and CDR2: SGDLS and YYNGEE. This CDR3 has 16 amino acids. The V and J ends lost 1 base and 7 bases, in that order; junction bases with no gene match: 7. The DNA of the CDR3 is TGTGCCAGCAGCGTATCGTCACTAGCGGGGGCAAATGAGCAGTTCTTC. This codes for CASSVSSLAGANEQFF. Full variable domain (rest looked up from reference TRBV9 and TRBJ2-1): DSGVTQTPKHLITATGQRVTLRCSPRSGDLSVYWYQQSLDQGLQFLIQYYNGEERAKGNILERFSAQQFPDLHSELNLSSLELGDSALYFCASSVSSLAGANEQFFGPGTRLTVL.

The rearrangement joins TRBV6-5 to TRBJ1-2, with a possible D match to TRBD1 (5 bases). The CDR3 has 13 residues. Trimming cost V 4 bases and J 6 bases, with 12 bases left between them. CDR1 is MNHEY and CDR2 is SVGAGI in the germline V gene. The CDR3 loop reads CASSSQGRNGYTF. The CDR3 DNA follows: TGTGCCAGCAGTTCGCAGGGTAGGAATGGCTACACCTTC.

This chain links TRBV10-1 with TRBJ1-1; D possibly corresponds to TRBD1 (5 bases). This CDR3 contains 12 residues. Per germline, CDR1 WNHNN and CDR2 SYGVQD (reference sequence). The germline V and J ends were trimmed by 0 bases and 10 bases, with 9 bases remaining between them. This CDR3 reads CASSESGRGAFF. The CDR3 nucleotides read TGCGCCAGCAGTGAGTCGGGTAGGGGAGCTTTCTTT.

The chain links TRBV19 to TRBJ2-7, with 11 bases lining up with TRBD2. This CDR3 is 18 amino acids long. Germline loops: CDR1 LNHDA, CDR2 SQIVND (reference sequence). The V segment lost 4 bases and the J segment 3 bases; nucleotides outside the gene matches: 14. The CDR3 here is CASSNRGALAGEIYEQYF. As DNA, the CDR3 is TGTGCCAGTAGTAACAGAGGGGCACTAGCGGGGGAAATCTACGAGCAGTACTTC.

The genes are TRBV5-1 and TRBJ2-7; TRBD1 matches at 8 bases. Germline lookup yields CDR1 SGHRS and CDR2 YFSETQ. The V gene end was trimmed by 4 bases and the J gene end by 4 bases; junction bases not matched to a gene: 13. This CDR3 has 16 residues. The CDR3 DNA reads TGCGCCAGCAGCCCCTCTCCGGGACAGGAATTTTACGAGCAGTACTTC. It translates to CASSPSPGQEFYEQYF.

The chain couples TRBV15 to TRBJ2-5, with TRBD1 matching over 11 bases. The DNA end favors TRBJ2-7, so the J call may be wrong. The length of the CDR3 is 16 residues. Germline V gene lookup returns CDR1 LNHNV and CDR2 YYDKDF (reference sequence). The CDR3 DNA follows: TGTGCCACCAGCAGTGATACCGGGACAGGGGGCTACGAGCAGTACTTC. Protein sequence: CATSSDTGTGGYEQYF.